One TCR beta chain is described in this entry. The record originates from a study of T cell repertoires in cytomegalovirus infection. Overall study context: Shared public TCR beta signatures pointed to both CMV infection and a matching HLA type.

Germline V gives CDR1 SEHNR, CDR2 FQNEAQ (reference sequence). The CDR3 loop spans 12 amino acids. The trim removed 9 bases at V and 5 bases at J, leaving 7 bases unmatched. In TCRdb, the reads were re-called with MiXCR into one record per CDR3 protein. The table records 400,000 or so distinct CDR3 sequences, roughly 18% of them present only once. V gene TRBV7-9 combines with J gene TRBJ2-7; 7 bases are shared with TRBD1. The origin of this receptor is a human donor in good health (CMV status not recorded). Some clones in this sample may be carry-over from other donors' samples. Sequencing input: PBMCs. CDR3 loop: CASQGVGDEQYF. The CDR3 DNA is TGTGCCAGTCAGGGGGTGGGCGACGAGCAGTACTTC.